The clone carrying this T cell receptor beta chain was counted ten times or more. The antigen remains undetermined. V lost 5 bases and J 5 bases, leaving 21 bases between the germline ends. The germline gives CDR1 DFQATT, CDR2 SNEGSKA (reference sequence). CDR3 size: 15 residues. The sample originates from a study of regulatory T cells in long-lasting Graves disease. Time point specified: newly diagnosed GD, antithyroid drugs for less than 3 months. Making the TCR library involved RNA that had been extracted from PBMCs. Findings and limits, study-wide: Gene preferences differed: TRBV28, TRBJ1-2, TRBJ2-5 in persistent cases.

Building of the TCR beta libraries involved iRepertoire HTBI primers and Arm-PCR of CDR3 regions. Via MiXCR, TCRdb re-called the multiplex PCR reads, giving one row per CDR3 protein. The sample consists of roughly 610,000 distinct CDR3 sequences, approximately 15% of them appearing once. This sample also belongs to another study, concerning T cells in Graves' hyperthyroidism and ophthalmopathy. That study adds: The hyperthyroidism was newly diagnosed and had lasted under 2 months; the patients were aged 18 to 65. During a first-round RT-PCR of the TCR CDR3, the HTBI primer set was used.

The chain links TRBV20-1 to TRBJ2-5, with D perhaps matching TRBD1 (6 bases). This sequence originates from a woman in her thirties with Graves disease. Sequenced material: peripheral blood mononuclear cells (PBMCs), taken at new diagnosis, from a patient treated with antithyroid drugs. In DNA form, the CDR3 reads TGCAGTGCTGAGGGAGCAATACAGGGAAGCGAGACCCAGTACTTC. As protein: CSAEGAIQGSETQYF.